This TCR beta chain was retrieved from a study of blood T cell repertoires in COVID-19. V dropped 3 bases and J dropped 3 bases, with 19 bases sitting between them. CDR1 and CDR2 (germline): SGHAT, FQNNGV. The CDR3 is 17 amino acids. Sequenced by immunoSEQ multiplex PCR; TCRdb stores in-frame clones only, minus some. This table holds 200,000 to 250,000 clones, more than 80% found once. This sequence joins TRBV11-2 and TRBJ2-3, with a tentative D call TRBD2 (6 bases). The receptor was isolated from an elderly woman with COVID-19, enrolled during active disease. The sample consisted of peripheral blood. The CDR3 spells CASSLFAGTGLTDTQYF. The DNA of the CDR3 is TGTGCCAGCAGCTTGTTTGCGGGAACCGGGCTGACAGATACGCAGTATTTT.